These 17 T cell receptor beta chains came from one sample sequenced in a study of control samples from healthy donors and cancer patients. Here immunoSEQ multiplex PCR was the method, and the copy in TCRdb shows in-frame clones only, minus some. The table records 100,000 to 150,000 clones, roughly 90% of them present only once. What was sequenced was blood. These receptors originate from a man in his late teens or twenties in good health.

This clone has just one count. The J gene is TRBJ1-1, the V gene TRBV6-1, with D unresolved. Trimming removed 1 base at V and 2 bases at J, with 8 bases between. The CDR3 totals 14 residues. Germline loops: CDR1 MNHNS, CDR2 SASEGT. CDR3: CASSEVTENTEAFF. The CDR3 DNA is TGTGCCAGCAGTGAAGTGACCGAAAACACTGAAGCTTTCTTT.

This clone was seen only once. The rearrangement links TRBV7-9 to TRBJ2-7; possible D gene TRBD2, 5 bases. CDR1 and CDR2 from the germline V gene are SEHNR and FQNEAQ (reference sequence). Between the trimmed V and J ends, which lost 4 bases and 2 bases, there was a span of 12 bases. This CDR3 comprises 14 residues. CDR3 coding DNA: TGTGCCAGCAGCTCTCAGGCGGGCCCCTACGAGCAGTACTTC. It is translated as CASSSQAGPYEQYF.

The V and J genes are TRBV2 and TRBJ1-6; 9 positions agree with TRBD1. The germline gives CDR1 SNHLY, CDR2 FYNNEI. Trimming removed 5 bases from V and 6 bases from J; junction bases left unmatched: 14. This CDR3 spans 18 amino acids. CDR3: CASSYSPGTGNLNSPLHF. The CDR3 coding sequence is TGTGCCAGCAGTTATAGTCCCGGGACAGGGAACCTTAATTCACCCCTCCACTTT. Full variable domain (rest looked up from reference TRBV2 and TRBJ1-6): EPEVTQTPSHQVTQMGQEVILRCVPISNHLYFYWYRQILGQKVEFLVSFYNNEISEKSEIFDDQFSVERPDGSNFTLKIRSTKLEDSAMYFCASSYSPGTGNLNSPLHFGNGTRLTVT.

This clone was counted only a few times. Here the CDR3 reads CASSLDGANTEAFF. The CDR3 DNA is TGCGCCAGCAGCTTGGACGGTGCGAACACTGAAGCTTTCTTT. V is TRBV5-1 and J is TRBJ1-1; D call uncertain. The CDR3 sequence is 14 residues long. Per the germline V gene, CDR1 is SGHRS and CDR2 is YFSETQ. V gave up 0 bases and J gave up 1 base, with 7 bases separating them.

V gene TRBV5-1 combines with J gene TRBJ1-2, with D hard to call. The CDR3 totals 16 residues. V was clipped by 0 bases and J by 0 bases, with 12 bases between them. Germline V lookup: CDR1 SGHRS, CDR2 YFSETQ. Here the CDR3 DNA reads TGCGCCAGCAGCTTGGAATCGAGACGGACTAACTATGGCTACACCTTC. Its protein product is CASSLESRRTNYGYTF.

This chain links TRBV2 with TRBJ2-7, with TRBD2 matching 11 bases. With V trimmed by 1 base and J by 4 bases, 3 bases remained unmatched. Germline assignment: CDR1 SNHLY and CDR2 FYNNEI. CDR3 length: 15 amino acids. CDR3 sequence reads: CASSEESSGRYEQYF. In DNA, the CDR3 is TGTGCCAGCAGTGAAGAGTCTAGCGGGAGGTACGAGCAGTACTTC. The full variable domain, its missing parts supplied by reference TRBV2 and TRBJ2-7, is EPEVTQTPSHQVTQMGQEVILRCVPISNHLYFYWYRQILGQKVEFLVSFYNNEISEKSEIFDDQFSVERPDGSNFTLKIRSTKLEDSAMYFCASSEESSGRYEQYFGPGTRLTVT.

This chain uses TRBV7-2 with TRBJ1-2; 9 bases line up with TRBD1. Germline-derived CDR1 and CDR2 are SGHTA and FQGNSA. V shed 5 bases, J shed 8 bases, and the junction held 18 bases outside the gene matches. The CDR3 runs 17 residues. The CDR3 DNA reads TGTGCCAGCAGCCCCGGTCCCGGGACAGGGAACCTCGGAGGCTACACCTTC. It codes for CASSPGPGTGNLGGYTF.

This clone has a single count. The rearrangement uses TRBV9 and TRBJ1-2; 7 positions agree with TRBD1. V was pared by 7 bases and J by 8 bases, with 14 bases of the junction left unmatched. The CDR3 runs to 14 residues. Germline CDR1 and CDR2: SGDLS and YYNGEE. CDR3 sequence (DNA): TGTGCCAGCCAACAACGGGAGGGGGCGAGAGGCTACACCTTC. It encodes CASQQREGARGYTF.

The V and J genes are TRBV15 and TRBJ1-2; no reliable D call. This CDR3 spans 15 amino acids. Germline-derived CDR1 and CDR2 are LNHNV and YYDKDF (reference sequence). V was shortened by 0 bases and J by 8 bases, with 16 bases between the two germline ends. The CDR3 region is CATSRDRGTAQGYTF. Here the CDR3 DNA reads TGTGCCACCAGCAGAGATCGCGGCACGGCCCAAGGCTACACCTTC. Variable domain in full (rest from reference TRBV15 and TRBJ1-2): DAMVIQNPRYQVTQFGKPVTLSCSQTLNHNVMYWYQQKSSQAPKLLFHYYDKDFNNEADTPDNFQSRRPNTSFCFLDIRSPGLGDTAMYLCATSRDRGTAQGYTFGSGTRLTVV.

The chain is built from TRBV4-3 and TRBJ1-1, with no clear D. CDR1 and CDR2 from the germline V gene are LGHNA and YSLEER. Trimming pared 4 bases from V and 4 bases from J, leaving 10 bases between. This CDR3 has 13 amino acids. CDR3: CASSLGRGTEAFF. CDR3 sequence (DNA): TGCGCCAGCAGCCTGGGCCGGGGCACTGAAGCTTTCTTT.

As for this clone: This CDR3 is also generated by other DNA sequences in the sample. The rearrangement joins TRBV6-6 to TRBJ1-1; 10 bases align to TRBD1. The CDR3 totals 15 residues. In germline, CDR1 is MNHNY, CDR2 SVGAGI (reference sequence). V gave up 6 bases and J gave up 1 base; unmatched junction bases: 5. This CDR3 is CASRRGQGGNTEAFF. The CDR3 nucleotides read TGTGCCAGCAGACGAGGACAGGGGGGGAACACTGAAGCTTTCTTT.

The V gene is TRBV11-2, the J gene TRBJ2-3; 10 nucleotides match TRBD2. In germline, CDR1 is SGHAT, CDR2 FQNNGV. The V gene end was trimmed by 2 bases and the J gene end by 6 bases; junction bases not matched to a gene: 11. The CDR3 contains 17 residues. CDR3 coding DNA: TGTGCCAGCAGCTTACGATCCTTAGCGGGAGGATCCGATACGCAGTATTTT. Translating gives CASSLRSLAGGSDTQYF.

The chain is built from TRBV7-3 and TRBJ2-6, with D possibly TRBD1 on 5 matching bases. In germline, CDR1 is SGHTA, CDR2 FQGTGA. V gave up 5 bases and J gave up 3 bases, with 14 bases separating them. The CDR3 runs to 16 residues. CDR3 sequence: CASSMTVPFGANVLTF. CDR3 sequence (DNA): TGTGCCAGCAGCATGACAGTTCCTTTTGGGGCCAACGTCCTGACTTTC. Full variable domain (outside the CDR3, taken from reference TRBV7-3 and TRBJ2-6): GAGVSQTPSNKVTEKGKYVELRCDPISGHTALYWYRQSLGQGPEFLIYFQGTGAADDSGLPNDRFFAVRPEGSVSTLKIQRTERGDSAVYLCASSMTVPFGANVLTFGAGSRLTVL.

This chain links TRBV6-2 or TRBV6-3 with TRBJ1-5, with D perhaps TRBD1 (5 bases). CDR1 and CDR2 (germline): MNHEY, SVGEGT. This CDR3 contains 16 residues. The germline V and J ends were trimmed by 5 bases and 2 bases, with 16 bases remaining between them. CDR3 bases: TGTGCCAGCAGTAAGACCTCAGGGAGGGGCAATCAGCCCCAGCATTTT. This sequence encodes CASSKTSGRGNQPQHF.

CDR3 in DNA: TGTGCCAGCAGCGTCCAGGGGGCATACAATGAGCAGTTCTTC. It is translated as CASSVQGAYNEQFF. The chain carries TRBV7-3 and TRBJ2-1, with TRBD1 matching 8 bases. V lost 5 bases and J lost 4; bases outside the gene matches: 4. The CDR3 sequence is 14 residues long. Germline V CDR1 and CDR2: SGHTA, FQGTGA.

This clone appeared a few times. One junction end disagrees with the germline gene, perhaps due to a read error. The chain combines TRBV18 with TRBJ2-1, with TRBD2 identical over 7 bases. Germline assignment: CDR1 KGHSH and CDR2 LQKENI. The CDR3 is made up of 16 amino acids. CDR3 DNA: TGTGCCAGCTCCCCACTACCCCAAGCGGGAATAGTCGAGCAGTTCTTC. The encoded protein is CASSPLPQAGIVEQFF.

The chain carries TRBV9 and TRBJ2-1; tentatively, D is TRBD1 (6 bases). CDR3 size: 18 residues. Germline lookup yields CDR1 SGDLS and CDR2 YYNGEE. V gave up 4 bases and J gave up 3 bases, with 23 bases separating them. The CDR3 DNA reads as TGTGCCAGCAGCCCGAGGTTCCCCTACAGGGTCAACTACAATGAGCAGTTCTTC. Amino acid sequence: CASSPRFPYRVNYNEQFF.